The 30 T cell receptor beta chains given below trace back to one sample, sequenced in a study of blood T cells in healthy people across ages. The authors ran a second PCR of roughly 6 to 11 cycles using a sample-barcoded 5' primer and a J-beta primer mix. One entry per CDR3 protein results from TCRdb running MiXCR on the 5' RACE reads. The sample lists hundreds of thousands of distinct CDR3 sequences; more than 45% were seen once. The sequenced sample consisted of blood. The receptors originated from a man aged 25 to 40 in good health.

The V gene is TRBV6-6, the J gene TRBJ1-2, with 11 bases aligning to TRBD1. V shed 10 bases and J 8 bases; nucleotides not matched to a gene: 6. The CDR3 contains 12 residues. Per the germline V gene, CDR1 is MNHNY and CDR2 is SVGAGI (reference sequence). The CDR3 DNA sequence: TGTGCCACCTGGACAGGGGGCTTCGGCTACACCTTC. Residues: CATWTGGFGYTF.

The chain recombines TRBV7-2 with TRBJ2-3; 7 nucleotides line up with TRBD1. CDR1 SGHTA and CDR2 FQGNSA come from the germline V gene. J was trimmed by 4 bases and V by 2 bases; bases with no gene match: 6. This CDR3 spans 15 amino acids. CDR3 protein: CASSLIQQGSDTQYF. CDR3 bases: TGTGCCAGCAGCTTAATCCAACAGGGGTCAGATACGCAGTATTTT.

This clonotype occurred a few times. The V and J genes are TRBV29-1 and TRBJ2-5; D gene ambiguous. The germline V gene has CDR1 SQVTM and CDR2 ANQGSEA. Trimming cost V 7 bases and J 4 bases, with 13 bases left between them. The CDR3 has 12 amino acids. In DNA, the CDR3 is TGCAGCGCCGGACGGACCATAGAGACCCAGTACTTC. Translating gives CSAGRTIETQYF.

The chain recombines TRBV12-3 or TRBV12-4 with TRBJ2-7; D is perhaps TRBD1 (5 bases). The length of the CDR3 is 14 residues. Trimming removed 6 bases from V and 0 bases from J, with 12 bases in between. The DNA of the CDR3 is TGTGCCAGCAGCCCTTCAGGGAACTCCTACGAGCAGTACTTC. Encoded protein: CASSPSGNSYEQYF.

The rearrangement uses TRBV7-3 and TRBJ2-5; D gene uncertain. The assigned J gene may be wrong: the sequence end matches TRBJ2-1 better. This CDR3 has 13 amino acids. Germline V gene sequence: CDR1 SGHTA, CDR2 FQGTGA. This CDR3 reads CASSLLGQETQFF. Written as DNA, the CDR3 is TGTGCCAGCAGCTTGCTTGGCCAAGAGACCCAGTTCTTC.

The chain carries TRBV20-1 and TRBJ2-5; the D gene is possibly TRBD2 (7 bases). V was pared by 6 bases and J by 4 bases, with 15 bases between. Germline V gene lookup returns CDR1 DFQATT and CDR2 SNEGSKA (reference sequence). The CDR3 extends over 13 amino acids. The CDR3, as DNA: TGCAGTGCCGGGGGGCAGGGTAGAGAGACCCAGTACTTC. It specifies CSAGGQGRETQYF.

The chain joins TRBV12-3 or TRBV12-4 to TRBJ2-2; unclear D gene. V was shortened by 4 bases and J by 0 bases, with 12 bases between the two germline ends. The CDR3 has 16 residues. CDR3 sequence reads: CASSSPGSTNTGELFF. DNA for the CDR3: TGTGCCAGCAGTTCTCCTGGTTCGACGAACACCGGGGAGCTGTTTTTT.

This clonotype was counted between two and nine times. The gene calls are TRBV5-6 and TRBJ1-5; D unclear. Germline values: CDR1 SGHDT, CDR2 YYEEEE. This CDR3 is 13 amino acids long. The V gene lost 0 bases and the J gene lost 7 bases, with 8 bases spanning the gap. Here the CDR3 reads CASSLESGQPQHF. CDR3 nucleotide sequence: TGTGCCAGCAGCTTGGAGAGCGGGCAGCCCCAGCATTTT.

The chain links TRBV12-3 or TRBV12-4 to TRBJ2-5; the match to TRBD2 covers 11 bases. The assigned J gene may be wrong: the sequence end matches TRBJ2-7 better. The length of the CDR3 is 15 residues. CDR3 sequence: CASRKTSGDAYEQYF. For the CDR3, the DNA is TGTGCCAGCAGAAAGACTAGCGGGGATGCATACGAGCAGTACTTC.

In this sample, this clonotype turned up a few times. The V gene is TRBV10-3, the J gene TRBJ2-5, with 7 bases aligning to TRBD2. J lost 2 bases, V lost 4 bases, and 7 bases had no gene match. Germline assignment: CDR1 ENHRY and CDR2 SYGVKD. The CDR3 consists of 15 residues. Written as DNA, the CDR3 is TGTGCCATCAGTGGCTCACGGGGGGAGCAAGAGACCCAGTACTTC. It yields the protein CAISGSRGEQETQYF.

This chain uses TRBV3-1 with TRBJ1-2; 9 positions agree with TRBD1. The CDR3 has 16 residues. The germline V gene encodes CDR1 LGHDT and CDR2 YNNKEL (reference sequence). V was pared by 4 bases and J by 6 bases, with 12 bases of the junction left unmatched. The CDR3 here is CASSRGQGGNAHGYTF. CDR3 nucleotide sequence: TGTGCCAGCAGCCGGGGACAGGGAGGAAATGCTCATGGCTACACCTTC.

This sequence joins TRBV2 and TRBJ1-5; 11 bases align to TRBD1. This CDR3 contains 14 residues. CDR1 SNHLY and CDR2 FYNNEI come from the germline V gene. V gave up 8 bases and J gave up 4 bases; unmatched junction bases: 4. The CDR3 DNA reads TGTGCCAGCTGCGGGACAGGGGGGAATCAGCCCCAGCATTTT. Translation gives CASCGTGGNQPQHF.

The chain has TRBV6-1 and TRBJ2-7; 12 bases fit TRBD1. This CDR3 spans 16 amino acids. Per the germline V gene, CDR1 is MNHNS and CDR2 is SASEGT. The trim removed 0 bases at V and 5 bases at J, leaving 5 bases unmatched. In DNA, the CDR3 is TGTGCCAGCAGTGAAGCCCCGGGACAGGGGGCGCACGAGCAGTACTTC. Residues: CASSEAPGQGAHEQYF.

The CDR3 nucleotides read TGTGCCAGCAGTTATACGCCCTCGAGAGAGACCCAGTACTTC. It translates to CASSYTPSRETQYF. V and J are TRBV6-2 or TRBV6-3 and TRBJ2-5; no firm D call. The germline V and J ends were trimmed by 3 bases and 4 bases, with 12 bases remaining between them. Germline V CDR1 and CDR2: MNHEY, SVGEGT. This CDR3 comprises 14 residues.

The V gene is TRBV7-9, the J gene TRBJ1-2; the D is unclear. The CDR3 extends over 11 amino acids. Trimming took off 5 bases at V and 8 bases at J, with 9 bases between the two ends. Germline V gene data show CDR1 as SEHNR and CDR2 as FQNEAQ (reference sequence). The CDR3 is CASSRTWGYTF. In nucleotides, the CDR3 is TGTGCCAGCAGCAGAACTTGGGGCTACACCTTC.

Regarding this clonotype: Germline is not matched at one junction end, which may reflect a read error. The chain couples TRBV20-1 to TRBJ2-3; 9 bases match TRBD1. CDR1 DFQATT and CDR2 SNEGSKA come from the germline V gene (reference sequence). The CDR3 is 17 amino acids. The CDR3: CSASEVRTGVGTDTQCF. The CDR3 bases are TGCAGTGCTAGTGAGGTTCGGACAGGGGTGGGCACAGATACGCAGTGTTTT.

This clonotype was detected many times. The CDR3 DNA is TGTGCCAGCAGCTTACTCTACGAGCAGTACTTC. Protein: CASSLLYEQYF. V usage is TRBV7-2 and J usage is TRBJ2-7; D ambiguous. Germline CDR1 SGHTA, CDR2 FQGNSA. The V gene lost 2 bases and the J gene lost 3 bases, with 2 bases spanning the gap. The CDR3 is 11 amino acids. Full variable domain (remainder filled in from reference TRBV7-2 and TRBJ2-7): GAGVSQSPSNKVTEKGKDVELRCDPISGHTALYWYRQSLGQGLEFLIYFQGNSAPDKSGLPSDRFSAERTGGSVSTLTIQRTQQEDSAVYLCASSLLYEQYFGPGTRLTVT.

V gene TRBV7-9 combines with J gene TRBJ1-4; D gene unclear. The germline V gene encodes CDR1 SEHNR and CDR2 FQNEAQ (reference sequence). The V and J ends lost 1 base and 4 bases respectively, with 10 bases between them. The CDR3 has 15 amino acids. CDR3 in DNA: TGTGCCAGCAGCTTAGGGGCGGGGAATAATGAAAAACTGTTTTTT. It codes for CASSLGAGNNEKLFF. Full variable domain (outside the CDR3, taken from reference TRBV7-9 and TRBJ1-4): DTGVSQNPRHKITKRGQNVTFRCDPISEHNRLYWYRQTLGQGPEFLTYFQNEAQLEKSRLLSDRFSAERPKGSFSTLEIQRTEQGDSAMYLCASSLGAGNNEKLFFGSGTQLSVL.

J is TRBJ2-1 and V is TRBV7-2; D possibly corresponds to TRBD2 (5 bases). This CDR3 region has 14 residues. V lost 2 bases and J 4 bases, leaving 9 bases between the germline ends. Germline V gives CDR1 SGHTA, CDR2 FQGNSA. The CDR3 DNA reads TGTGCCAGCAGCTTATGGGGAGAATACAATGAGCAGTTCTTC. Amino acid sequence: CASSLWGEYNEQFF.

V and J are TRBV12-5 and TRBJ2-5, with D perhaps TRBD1 or TRBD2 (5 bases each). Looked up from germline, CDR1 is LGHNT and CDR2 is FRNRAP. The CDR3 covers 12 residues. V gave up 1 base and J gave up 9 bases, with 9 bases separating them. The CDR3 is CASGLEGESQYF. CDR3 in DNA: TGTGCTAGTGGTTTGGAAGGGGAGTCCCAGTACTTC.

The chain recombines TRBV6-6 with TRBJ1-2, with 7 bases matching TRBD1. V shed 6 bases, J shed 5 bases, and the junction held 9 bases outside the gene matches. Germline V gene data show CDR1 as MNHNY and CDR2 as SVGAGI (reference sequence). This CDR3 is 14 amino acids long. The CDR3 loop is CASSPVKGAYGYTF. The CDR3 bases are TGTGCCAGCAGCCCCGTTAAGGGGGCATATGGCTACACCTTC.

The chain joins TRBV7-3 to TRBJ2-7, with D perhaps matching TRBD2 (5 bases). The V end was cut by 7 bases, the J end by 5 bases, with 21 bases between. Germline V gives CDR1 SGHTA, CDR2 FQGTGA. The length of the CDR3 is 15 residues. This CDR3 is CASNPQDSPWDEQYF. For the CDR3, the DNA is TGTGCCAGCAACCCCCAGGACTCTCCTTGGGACGAGCAGTACTTC.

The chain's CDR3 is CATSRSQGQGQYEQYF. CDR3 coding DNA: TGTGCCACCAGCAGGAGCCAAGGACAGGGCCAGTACGAGCAGTACTTC. The V and J genes are TRBV15 and TRBJ2-7, with TRBD1 matching 8 bases. The CDR3 sequence is 16 residues long. The J segment lost 4 bases and the V segment lost 3 bases, leaving 11 bases of the junction unmatched. CDR1 is LNHNV, CDR2 YYDKDF, per germline (reference sequence).

The table lists this clonotype with a count of one. This sequence joins TRBV7-2 and TRBJ2-1; TRBD2 matches 7 bases. Trimming removed 4 bases from V and 7 bases from J; junction bases left unmatched: 13. Germline loops: CDR1 SGHTA, CDR2 FQGNSA. The CDR3 is 16 residues long. The CDR3 is CASSWGGSVAVNEQFF. CDR3 sequence (DNA): TGTGCCAGCAGCTGGGGCGGGAGCGTCGCCGTTAATGAGCAGTTCTTC.

In this sample, this clonotype turned up a few times. The CDR3 DNA sequence: TGCGCCAGCAGCTTGGCCAGAGTCTACAATGAGCAGTTCTTC. Protein sequence: CASSLARVYNEQFF. The chain uses TRBV5-1 and TRBJ2-1; D unclear. CDR1 is SGHRS, CDR2 YFSETQ, per germline. V lost 0 bases, J lost 3 bases, and 7 bases lay in between. This CDR3 has 14 amino acids.

The genes are TRBV30 and TRBJ1-2, with D maybe TRBD1 (5 bases). The CDR3 is made up of 15 amino acids. Germline V CDR1 and CDR2: GTSNPN, SVGIG (reference sequence). The V end lost 0 bases, the J end lost 4 bases, and 15 bases lay between the germline ends. Here the CDR3 reads CAWSVGEGMAYGYTF. CDR3 sequence (DNA): TGTGCCTGGAGTGTAGGAGAGGGGATGGCCTATGGCTACACCTTC.

The chain carries TRBV6-5 and TRBJ2-3; D tentatively fits TRBD1 or TRBD2 (5 bases each). The CDR3 loop spans 14 amino acids. The V end lost 6 bases, the J end lost 4 bases, and 14 bases lay between the germline ends. Per the germline V gene, CDR1 is MNHEY and CDR2 is SVGAGI. The CDR3 DNA follows: TGTGCCAGCAGCCTCGATTGGGGGTCAGATACGCAGTATTTT. This sequence encodes CASSLDWGSDTQYF.

This sequence joins TRBV12-3 or TRBV12-4 and TRBJ2-2, with 7 bases that match TRBD2. The CDR3 has 16 residues. V lost 7 bases, J lost 5 bases, and 13 bases stayed unmatched. CDR3 amino acids: CASTKGGDSDTGELFF. DNA for the CDR3: TGTGCCAGCACCAAGGGAGGGGATAGTGATACCGGGGAGCTGTTTTTT.

This clonotype was recorded a few times. This chain links TRBV10-3 with TRBJ2-3, with a possible D match to TRBD2 (6 bases). CDR1 is ENHRY and CDR2 is SYGVKD in the germline V gene. Trimming took off 6 bases at V and 0 bases at J, with 25 bases between the two ends. This CDR3 region has 19 residues. CDR3 sequence (DNA): TGTGCCATCAGCCTCCGAAGCGGGCCATTGGGACCGAGCACAGATACGCAGTATTTT. Translating gives CAISLRSGPLGPSTDTQYF.

This chain connects TRBV3-1 to TRBJ2-4; D uncertain. Germline CDR1 reads LGHDT; CDR2 reads YNNKEL (reference sequence). Between the trimmed V and J ends, which lost 0 bases and 6 bases, there was a span of 9 bases. This CDR3 has 14 residues. The CDR3: CASSQESRGNIQYF. The DNA of the CDR3 is TGTGCCAGCAGCCAAGAATCGCGAGGAAACATTCAGTACTTC.